These 14 T cell receptor beta chains came from one sample sequenced in a study of graft-versus-host responses after intestinal transplantation. Assay: immunoSEQ multiplex PCR; the TCRdb copy retains only in-frame clones and omits some. Of about 78,000 clones in the sample, around 91% were seen once. No antigen has been assigned to these receptors. The sequencing here drew on unstimulated CD8+ T cells sorted from spleen or lymph node cells, taken before transplant. These receptors were collected from a human donor who was the organ donor for an intestinal transplant.

A note on this clone: Germline is not matched at one junction end, which may reflect a read error. The chain links TRBV4-2 to TRBJ1-2; no firm D call. The germline V gene has CDR1 LGHNA and CDR2 YNFKEQ. The length of the CDR3 is 16 residues. In DNA, the CDR3 is TGTGTCAGCAGCCAACGTAGGACGGTCTCAACTAGGGGCTACACCTTC. This gives the protein CVSSQRRTVSTRGYTF.

The V gene is TRBV4-1, the J gene TRBJ1-5; D perhaps matches TRBD1 (5 bases). The germline CDR1 and CDR2 sequences are MGHRA and YSYEKL. The CDR3 extends over 15 amino acids. Trimming pared 4 bases from V and 0 bases from J, leaving 10 bases between. The CDR3 DNA reads TGCGCCAGCAGCCTTCGGGGGATTAGCAATCAGCCCCAGCATTTT. It encodes CASSLRGISNQPQHF.

This clone appeared a single time. This chain links TRBV7-3 with TRBJ1-1; D gene ambiguous. CDR1 SGHTA and CDR2 FQGTGA come from the germline V gene. Trimming took off 0 bases at V and 4 bases at J, with 9 bases between the two ends. The CDR3 has 14 amino acids. The chain's CDR3 is CASSLTVSSTEAFF. The CDR3 DNA follows: TGTGCCAGCAGCTTAACGGTGTCGAGCACTGAAGCTTTCTTT. The variable domain in full, with the rest retrieved from reference TRBV7-3 and TRBJ1-1, is GAGVSQTPSNKVTEKGKYVELRCDPISGHTALYWYRQSLGQGPEFLIYFQGTGAADDSGLPNDRFFAVRPEGSVSTLKIQRTERGDSAVYLCASSLTVSSTEAFFGQGTRLTVV.

The rearrangement joins TRBV9 to TRBJ1-2; D not resolved. CDR1 and CDR2 from the germline V gene are SGDLS and YYNGEE. V was cut by 3 bases and J by 4 bases, with 7 bases left in between. This CDR3 comprises 12 residues. Here the CDR3 DNA reads TGTGCCAGCAGCGGGAACAGCTATGGCTACACCTTC. Its protein product is CASSGNSYGYTF.

The V gene is TRBV9, the J gene TRBJ2-1; 8 positions match TRBD2. This CDR3 has 14 amino acids. J was trimmed by 4 bases and V by 3 bases; bases with no gene match: 3. Germline-derived CDR1 and CDR2 are SGDLS and YYNGEE. The CDR3 coding sequence is TGTGCCAGCAGCGGACGGGGGGGTTACAATGAGCAGTTCTTC. Translation: CASSGRGGYNEQFF.

V is TRBV9 and J is TRBJ1-1; 8 bases match TRBD1. Trimming cost V 4 bases and J 7 bases; bases outside gene matches: 6. The germline gives CDR1 SGDLS, CDR2 YYNGEE. The CDR3 loop spans 13 amino acids. The CDR3 spells CASSPRTGIEAFF. CDR3 coding DNA: TGTGCCAGCAGCCCCAGGACAGGGATTGAAGCTTTCTTT.

This chain links TRBV16 with TRBJ1-2; TRBD1 aligns across 9 bases. The CDR3 consists of 15 residues. V lost 4 bases to trimming and J lost 8 bases; unmatched junction nucleotides: 11. The V gene's germline CDR1 is KGHSY and CDR2 FQNENV. The CDR3 DNA reads TGTGCCAGCAGCCGCTCGACAGGGGGAGATCTGGGCTACACCTTC. Translation: CASSRSTGGDLGYTF.

The J gene is TRBJ1-2, the V gene TRBV7-9, with D perhaps TRBD1 (6 bases). V was cut by 10 bases and J by 6 bases, with 18 bases left in between. The V gene's germline CDR1 is SEHNR and CDR2 FQNEAQ (reference sequence). The CDR3 covers 13 residues. The CDR3 loop reads CATPWGPWDGYTF. The DNA of the CDR3 is TGTGCCACCCCCTGGGGGCCGTGGGATGGCTACACCTTC.

V gene TRBV29-1 combines with J gene TRBJ2-1, with TRBD1 matching over 10 bases. Germline V lookup: CDR1 SQVTM, CDR2 ANQGSEA. The CDR3 contains 15 residues. The V segment lost 6 bases and the J segment 6 bases; nucleotides outside the gene matches: 11. In nucleotides, the CDR3 is TGCAGCGTGGAGGGTGTTGGGACAGGGGTCAATGAGCAGTTCTTC. The encoded protein is CSVEGVGTGVNEQFF.

The chain carries TRBV27 and TRBJ2-1; no clear D. Germline CDR1 reads MNHEY; CDR2 reads SMNVEV (reference sequence). This CDR3 has 15 amino acids. Trimming pared 5 bases from V and 2 bases from J, leaving 13 bases between. Here the CDR3 DNA reads TGTGCCAGCAGTGTCTCAGGTGCCCCCTACAATGAGCAGTTCTTC. The encoded protein is CASSVSGAPYNEQFF.

The J gene is TRBJ2-3, the V gene TRBV28, with 10 bases that match TRBD2. With 4 bases clipped from V and 0 bases from J, the junction kept 13 bases outside the gene matches. CDR3 length equals 19 residues. The germline gives CDR1 MDHEN, CDR2 SYDVKM. DNA of the CDR3: TGTGCCAGCAGTTACCCGGAGGGTAGCGGGGGGTCTAGCACAGATACGCAGTATTTT. Its translation: CASSYPEGSGGSSTDTQYF.

The rearrangement joins TRBV6-6 to TRBJ1-4; 12 positions agree with TRBD1. With V trimmed by 6 bases and J by 6 bases, 2 bases remained unmatched. CDR3 length equals 14 residues. CDR1 and CDR2 (germline): MNHNY, SVGAGI (reference sequence). The CDR3 DNA sequence: TGTGCCAGCAGGGGACAGGGGGCTTATGAAAAACTGTTTTTT. Amino acids: CASRGQGAYEKLFF.

This sequence joins TRBV28 and TRBJ1-6; TRBD1 might be the D (5 bases). In germline, CDR1 is MDHEN, CDR2 SYDVKM. Trimming removed 5 bases at V and 0 bases at J, with 17 bases between. The CDR3 sequence is 18 residues long. The CDR3 DNA reads TGTGCCAGCAGTCTGAATTGGGGGGGTAGCTCCTATAATTCACCCCTCCACTTT. The encoded protein is CASSLNWGGSSYNSPLHF.

The chain's CDR3 is CASSQVGGNQPQHF. In nucleotides, the CDR3 is TGTGCCAGCAGCCAAGTGGGCGGCAATCAGCCCCAGCATTTT. The chain has TRBV4-2 and TRBJ1-5; D unclear. This CDR3 spans 14 amino acids. Germline V gene lookup returns CDR1 LGHNA and CDR2 YNFKEQ. Trimming stripped 1 base from V and 2 bases from J, with 6 bases between.